This is a list of T cell receptor beta chains from one sample in a study of shared T cell receptors in the human thymus. The data were produced by immunoSEQ multiplex PCR, yet TCRdb's version contains in-frame clones alone and is incomplete. The top ten clones hold 0.0095% to 0.011% of a sample with 700,000 or so clones, 80% to 90% of them seen once. These data are also associated with another study on human thymus T cells.

The sample comprised thymocytes. The receptors originated from a girl under three years old with a congenital heart defect. Each CDR3 is given with its conserved first and last residue. The D gene is left open where the match is weak. Only some rows state a clone size, as once, few, many or a class for expanded clones.

TRBV28	few	TRBJ1-2	TRBD1	TGTGCCAGCAGCCATCCTCCAGGGGGCGTGAATGGCTACACCTTC	CASSHPPGGVNGYTF
TRBV6-1	.	TRBJ1-2	.	TGTGCCAGCAGTGAGCCGGGGGTGGGCTATGGCTACACCTTC	CASSEPGVGYGYTF
TRBV20-1	.	TRBJ1-4	.	TGCAGCGCAGATAAACTGTTTTTT	CSADKLFF
TRBV9	.	TRBJ2-7	TRBD2	TGTGCCAGCAGCGTAGCGGGGGGGGAGCTAGGCGAGCAGTACTTC	CASSVAGGELGEQYF
TRBV5-1	once	TRBJ1-2	.	TGCGCCAGCACACAAGGGGAAGGCTACACCTTC	CASTQGEGYTF
TRBV29-1	once	TRBJ2-3	.	TGCAGCGTTCCGGGAAGACTGCACGCTATGACGGATACGCAGTATTTT	CSVPGRLHAMTDTQYF
TRBV21-1	.	TRBJ2-7	.	TGTGCCAGCAGCGGGTCTTGGAGGCAGTACTTC	CASSGSWRQYF
TRBV9	.	TRBJ1-1	.	TGTGCCAGCAGCCCAGACAGTAAGAACACTGAAGCTTTCTTT	CASSPDSKNTEAFF
TRBV28	.	TRBJ1-4	.	TGTGCCAGCAGCCCGACCAGCGGCGGGGTTCCAAATGAAAAACTGTTTTTT	CASSPTSGGVPNEKLFF
TRBV6-5	.	TRBJ1-2	TRBD1	TGTGCCAGCAGGGGGACAGGGCTTGTCTATGGCTACACCTTC	CASRGTGLVYGYTF
TRBV7-9	.	TRBJ2-3	TRBD1	TGTGCCAGCAGCTCGGACAGGGGACGGTCAGATACGCAGTATTTT	CASSSDRGRSDTQYF
TRBV4-1	.	TRBJ1-1	.	TGCGCCAGCAGCCAAAAGGGGGGGAAAGGAGGGGACACTGAAGCTTTCTTT	CASSQKGGKGGDTEAFF